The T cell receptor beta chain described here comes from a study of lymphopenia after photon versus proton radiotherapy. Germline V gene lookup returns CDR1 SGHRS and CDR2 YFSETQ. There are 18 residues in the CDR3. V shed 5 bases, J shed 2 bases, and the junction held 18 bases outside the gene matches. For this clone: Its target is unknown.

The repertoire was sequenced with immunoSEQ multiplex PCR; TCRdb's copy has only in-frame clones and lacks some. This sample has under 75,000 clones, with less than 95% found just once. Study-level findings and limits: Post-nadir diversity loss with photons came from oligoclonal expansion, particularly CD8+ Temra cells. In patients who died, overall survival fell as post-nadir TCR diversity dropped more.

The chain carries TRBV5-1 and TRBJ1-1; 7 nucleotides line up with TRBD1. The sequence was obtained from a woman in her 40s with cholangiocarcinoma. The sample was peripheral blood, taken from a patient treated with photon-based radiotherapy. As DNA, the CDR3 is TGCGCCAGCAGGCACTCTTGGCCCGGGACAGCGCTTAACACTGAAGCTTTCTTT. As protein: CASRHSWPGTALNTEAFF. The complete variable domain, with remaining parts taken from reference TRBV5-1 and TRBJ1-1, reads KAGVTQTPRYLIKTRGQQVTLSCSPISGHRSVSWYQQTPGQGLQFLFEYFSETQRNKGNFPGRFSGRQFSNSRSEMNVSTLELGDSALYLCASRHSWPGTALNTEAFFGQGTRLTVV.